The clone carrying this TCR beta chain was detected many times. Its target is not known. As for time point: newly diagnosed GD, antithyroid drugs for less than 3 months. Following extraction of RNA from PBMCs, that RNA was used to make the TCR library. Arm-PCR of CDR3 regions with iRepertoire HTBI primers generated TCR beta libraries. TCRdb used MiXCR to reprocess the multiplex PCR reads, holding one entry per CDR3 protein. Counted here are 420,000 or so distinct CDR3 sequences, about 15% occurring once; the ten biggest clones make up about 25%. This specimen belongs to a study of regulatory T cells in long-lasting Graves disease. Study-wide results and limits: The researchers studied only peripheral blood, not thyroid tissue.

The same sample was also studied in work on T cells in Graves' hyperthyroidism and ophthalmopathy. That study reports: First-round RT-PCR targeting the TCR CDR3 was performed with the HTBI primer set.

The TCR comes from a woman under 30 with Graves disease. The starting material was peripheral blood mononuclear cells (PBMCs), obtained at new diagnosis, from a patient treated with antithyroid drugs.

In nucleotides, the CDR3 is TGCAGTGCTAGAGATTTCACAGGGGGTGAAGCTTTCTTT. This encodes CSARDFTGGEAFF. The chain has TRBV20-1 and TRBJ1-1; 8 bases map to TRBD1. The germline V gene has CDR1 DFQATT and CDR2 SNEGSKA (reference sequence). Unmatched junction bases numbered 4, after V lost 0 bases and J lost 7 bases. This CDR3 is 13 amino acids long.